This T cell receptor beta chain was documented in a study of CD8 T cells in Susac syndrome. Reverse transcription used about 0.45 to 1 ug RNA and random hexamers. In TCRdb, the immunoSEQ multiplex PCR reads were re-called with MiXCR into one record per CDR3 protein. Altogether under 70,000 distinct CDR3 sequences are present, more than 80% being singletons, with the ten largest covering 0.15% to 0.25%. The germline V gene has CDR1 SGHDN and CDR2 FVKESK. Unmatched junction bases numbered 6, after V lost 4 bases and J lost 4 bases. This CDR3 is 15 amino acids long. Material: CD8+ T cells from PBMCs. The rearrangement links TRBV14 to TRBJ2-2; 7 positions agree with TRBD1. This sequence was found in a human donor in good health. CDR3 region: CASSPRQGRTGELFF. The CDR3, as DNA: TGTGCCAGCAGCCCCAGACAGGGTCGCACCGGGGAGCTGTTTTTT.